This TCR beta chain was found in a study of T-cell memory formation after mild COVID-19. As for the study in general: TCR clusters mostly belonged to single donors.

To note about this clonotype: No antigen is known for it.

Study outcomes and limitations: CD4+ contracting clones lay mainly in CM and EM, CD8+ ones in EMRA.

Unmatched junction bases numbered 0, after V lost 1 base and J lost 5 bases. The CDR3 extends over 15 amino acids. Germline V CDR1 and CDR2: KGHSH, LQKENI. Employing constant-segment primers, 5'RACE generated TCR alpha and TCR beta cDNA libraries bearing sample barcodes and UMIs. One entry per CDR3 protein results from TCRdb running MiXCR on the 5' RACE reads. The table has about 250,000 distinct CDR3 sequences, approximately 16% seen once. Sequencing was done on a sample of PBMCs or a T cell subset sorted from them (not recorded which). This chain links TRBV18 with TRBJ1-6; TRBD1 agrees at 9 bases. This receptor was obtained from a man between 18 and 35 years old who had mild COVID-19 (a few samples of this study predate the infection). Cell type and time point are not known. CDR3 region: CASSPRTGDNSPLHF. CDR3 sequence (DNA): TGTGCCAGCTCACCACGGACAGGGGATAATTCACCCCTCCACTTT.